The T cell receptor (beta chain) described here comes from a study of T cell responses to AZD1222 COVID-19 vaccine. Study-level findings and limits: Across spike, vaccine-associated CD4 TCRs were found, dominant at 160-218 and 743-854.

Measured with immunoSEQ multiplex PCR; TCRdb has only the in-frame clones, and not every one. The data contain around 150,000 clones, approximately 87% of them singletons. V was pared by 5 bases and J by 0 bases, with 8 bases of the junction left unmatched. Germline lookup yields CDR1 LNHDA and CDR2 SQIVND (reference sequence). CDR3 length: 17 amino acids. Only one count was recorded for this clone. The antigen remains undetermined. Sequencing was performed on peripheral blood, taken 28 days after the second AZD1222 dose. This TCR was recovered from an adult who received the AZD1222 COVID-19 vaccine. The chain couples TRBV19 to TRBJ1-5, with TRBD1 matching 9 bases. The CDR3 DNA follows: TGTGCCAGTAGTCTTTTACAGGGGGCAATTAGCAATCAGCCCCAGCATTTT. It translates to CASSLLQGAISNQPQHF.